The 16 T cell receptor beta chains given below trace back to one sample, sequenced in a study of T cells in Graves' hyperthyroidism and ophthalmopathy. Amplification yielded TCR beta CDR3 regions, with RNA transcripts as the source. The primer set for the first-round RT-PCR of the TCR CDR3 was HTBI. A single record per CDR3 protein comes from TCRdb applying MiXCR to the multiplex PCR reads. The sample has roughly 420,000 distinct CDR3 sequences, about an eighth seen once. The sequenced sample consisted of blood. The receptors originated from a woman between 18 and 29 years old with Graves' hyperthyroidism.

This chain links TRBV9 with TRBJ2-1; 7 bases agree with TRBD2. V trimming: 0 bases; J trimming: 10 bases; junction bases outside the gene matches: 10. Germline CDR1 is SGDLS and CDR2 is YYNGEE. The CDR3 is 15 residues long. The CDR3 loop is CASSVAVGLEGEQFF. The CDR3, as DNA: TGTGCCAGCAGCGTAGCGGTAGGACTAGAGGGCGAGCAGTTCTTC. The whole variable domain, remainder taken from reference TRBV9 and TRBJ2-1, is DSGVTQTPKHLITATGQRVTLRCSPRSGDLSVYWYQQSLDQGLQFLIQYYNGEERAKGNILERFSAQQFPDLHSELNLSSLELGDSALYFCASSVAVGLEGEQFFGPGTRLTVL.

This clonotype was observed a few times. The J gene is TRBJ1-2, the V gene TRBV12-3 or TRBV12-4; D not certain. Trimming left V 5 bases short and J 8 bases short, with 18 bases between. The CDR3 sequence is 14 residues long. CDR3 coding DNA: TGTGCCAGCAGTATGGGAAGTGGGTCGTCGGGCTACACCTTC. Translated, it gives CASSMGSGSSGYTF.

Ten or more counts support this clonotype. V is TRBV7-2 and J is TRBJ2-1; D call uncertain. The CDR3 is 15 amino acids. V dropped 1 base and J dropped 2 bases, with 9 bases sitting between them. Germline CDR1 reads SGHTA; CDR2 reads FQGNSA. The DNA of the CDR3 is TGTGCCAGCAGCTTAGGCGAGATGACCTACAATGAGCAGTTCTTC. The encoded protein is CASSLGEMTYNEQFF.

This clonotype was found a few times. V usage is TRBV6-4 and J usage is TRBJ2-2, with D tentatively TRBD1 or TRBD2 (6 bases each). The V gene lost 3 bases and the J gene lost 3 bases, with 11 bases spanning the gap. Germline values: CDR1 MRHNA, CDR2 SNTAGT. This CDR3 has 15 amino acids. The CDR3 DNA follows: TGTGCCAGCAGTGAATTTGGGGGGCACACCGGGGAGCTGTTTTTT. Protein: CASSEFGGHTGELFF.

The table lists this clonotype with many counts. The V call is TRBV11-2, the J call TRBJ1-2; a possible D gene is TRBD1 (5 bases). This CDR3 is built from 16 residues. The germline V and J ends were trimmed by 1 base and 1 base, with 13 bases remaining between them. Germline V gene data show CDR1 as SGHAT and CDR2 as FQNNGV. The CDR3 here is CASSLALGGDNYGYTF. The CDR3 DNA reads as TGTGCCAGCAGCTTAGCTCTGGGGGGGGATAACTATGGCTACACCTTC.

CDR3 sequence reads: CASSNWSGQEFNQPQHF. In DNA, the CDR3 is TGTGCCAGCAGCAACTGGTCGGGACAGGAATTCAATCAGCCCCAGCATTTT. The chain couples TRBV11-3 to TRBJ1-5; TRBD1 matches 8 bases. The CDR3 is 17 amino acids. The V gene's germline CDR1 is SGHNT and CDR2 YENEEA. V was clipped by 5 bases and J by 3 bases; unmatched bases: 12. Based on the CDR3 plus reference TRBV11-3 and TRBJ1-5, the full variable domain is EAGVVQSPRYKIIEKKQPVAFWCNPISGHNTLYWYLQNLGQGPELLIRYENEEAVDDSQLPKDRFSAERLKGVDSTLKIQPAELGDSAVYLCASSNWSGQEFNQPQHFGDGTRLSIL.

On this clonotype: A single base separates this from a much larger clone, so it may be a read error. The CDR3 protein is CASSPVRGDNTGAFF. CDR3 coding DNA: TGTGCCAGCAGCCCCGTGCGGGGGGATAACACTGGAGCTTTCTTT. The chain combines TRBV7-2 with TRBJ1-1, with a weak D call TRBD1 (5 bases). The germline gives CDR1 SGHTA, CDR2 FQGNSA. The CDR3 has 15 residues.

This clonotype was observed many times. J is TRBJ2-1 and V is TRBV12-3 or TRBV12-4; D uncertain. Trimming left V 3 bases short and J 6 bases short, with 6 bases between. The CDR3 has 12 amino acids. This CDR3 is CASSFASNEQFF. The CDR3, as DNA: TGTGCCAGCAGTTTTGCCAGCAATGAGCAGTTCTTC.

There are a few counts of this clonotype. This chain uses TRBV20-1 with TRBJ2-7; possibly TRBD1 for D (5 bases). V lost 4 bases, J lost 3 bases, and 10 bases lay in between. The CDR3 is made up of 12 amino acids. Germline CDR1 DFQATT, CDR2 SNEGSKA (reference sequence). The CDR3 DNA follows: TGCAGTGCTACCGACAGCTTCTACGAGCAGTACTTC. The encoded protein is CSATDSFYEQYF.

J is TRBJ1-2 and V is TRBV11-2; no reliable D call. The CDR3 runs to 14 residues. The germline V gene encodes CDR1 SGHAT and CDR2 FQNNGV. V lost 5 bases to trimming and J lost 8 bases, with 18 bases between them. The CDR3 protein is CASSRPPTVQGYTF. The DNA of the CDR3 is TGTGCCAGCAGCAGGCCGCCGACGGTCCAAGGCTACACCTTC.

The V gene is TRBV29-1, the J gene TRBJ2-1, with TRBD1 identical over 10 bases. Germline lookup yields CDR1 SQVTM and CDR2 ANQGSEA. The junction had 9 bases not matched to a gene; V was cut back by 6 bases and J by 7 bases. The CDR3 runs to 14 residues. This CDR3 is CSVMGTGEANEQFF. CDR3 coding DNA: TGCAGCGTGATGGGGACAGGGGAGGCAAATGAGCAGTTCTTC.

The rearrangement uses TRBV7-3 and TRBJ2-1; D not resolved. Germline loops: CDR1 SGHTA, CDR2 FQGTGA. This CDR3 is 14 amino acids long. The germline V and J ends were trimmed by 4 bases and 9 bases, with 16 bases remaining between them. CDR3 sequence (DNA): TGTGCCAGCAGCTCCTATGGCCCTTATAGTGAGCAGTTCTTC. Its protein is CASSSYGPYSEQFF.

This clonotype was picked up many times. V is TRBV12-3 or TRBV12-4 and J is TRBJ2-2; TRBD1 matches 11 bases. The CDR3 extends over 17 amino acids. Trimming took 3 bases from V and 5 from J; bases not matched to a gene: 8. Here the CDR3 reads CASSFLPGTGGTGELFF. The CDR3 DNA follows: TGTGCCAGCAGTTTTCTACCGGGGACAGGGGGGACCGGGGAGCTGTTTTTT.

The CDR3 coding sequence is TGTGCCAGCAGTGAATTTAGGAGCAATCAGCCCCAGCATTTT. Protein product: CASSEFRSNQPQHF. The J gene is TRBJ1-5, the V gene TRBV25-1, with D uncertain. In germline, CDR1 is MGHDK, CDR2 SYGVNS. With 1 base removed from V and 1 base from J, the gap between germline ends came to 5 bases. This CDR3 region has 14 residues.

A remark on this clonotype: A much larger clone lies one base from this, so it may be a read error. The chain uses TRBV20-1 and TRBJ2-1, with a weak D call TRBD1 (6 bases). The J call may be incorrect, as the DNA end agrees better with TRBJ2-7. The CDR3 is made up of 13 amino acids. The germline CDR1 and CDR2 sequences are DFQATT and SNEGSKA (reference sequence). CDR3 coding DNA: TGCAGTGGGAGCCAGGGGTCCTACAATGAGCAGTACTTC. Amino acid sequence: CSGSQGSYNEQYF.

The chain employs TRBV30 and TRBJ1-3; 8 bases agree with TRBD1. The junction had 7 bases not matched to a gene; V was cut back by 3 bases and J by 0 bases. The CDR3 runs to 16 residues. CDR1 and CDR2 (germline): GTSNPN, SVGIG (reference sequence). The DNA for the CDR3 is TGTGCCTGGAGCTATGACAGGGGTTACTCTGGAAACACCATATATTTT. This codes for CAWSYDRGYSGNTIYF.